The 8 T cell receptor beta chains given below trace back to one sample, sequenced in a study of radiotherapy plus CTLA-4 blockade in lung cancer. Profiled with immunoSEQ multiplex PCR; TCRdb holds only in-frame clones, not every one. This sample yields over 50,000 clones, of which approximately 79% are seen a single time; approximately 17% belongs to the top ten. The source material was peripheral blood, sampled from a patient treated with radiotherapy plus ipilimumab. These receptors all come from a human donor with non-small cell lung cancer who had a complete response to radiotherapy plus ipilimumab.

The gene calls are TRBV5-1 and TRBJ2-1; 9 positions agree with TRBD2. CDR1 is SGHRS and CDR2 is YFSETQ in the germline V gene. V gave up 6 bases and J gave up 8 bases; unmatched junction bases: 12. The CDR3 runs to 15 residues. CDR3 bases: TGCGCCAGCACGAGCTTAGCGGGAGACGTCGATGAGCAGTTCTTC. Its protein product is CASTSLAGDVDEQFF.

The chain couples TRBV5-4 to TRBJ2-3, with D maybe TRBD2 (8 bases). V was clipped by 4 bases and J by 1 base, with 13 bases between them. The CDR3 is 15 amino acids. Germline CDR1 SGHNT, CDR2 YYREEE (reference sequence). This CDR3 is CASSPGGTGTDTQYF. CDR3 nucleotides: TGTGCCAGCAGCCCGGGGGGGACAGGCACAGATACGCAGTATTTT.

This clone appeared a single time. The V and J genes are TRBV2 and TRBJ2-1, with a tentative D call TRBD1 (6 bases). Looked up from germline, CDR1 is SNHLY and CDR2 is FYNNEI. The CDR3 extends over 16 amino acids. With 0 bases removed from V and 7 bases from J, the gap between germline ends came to 16 bases. In DNA, the CDR3 is TGTGCCAGCAGTGAAGCCAGGACAGTCTTGGGGAATGAGCAGTTCTTC. It codes for CASSEARTVLGNEQFF.

Remarks on this clone: The junction shows a germline mismatch at one end, possibly a read error. The chain carries TRBV7-7 and TRBJ2-5; the match to TRBD1 covers 7 bases. This CDR3 region has 15 residues. Germline V CDR1 and CDR2: SSHAT, FNYEAQ (reference sequence). The CDR3 sequence is CASSLERQGWETQYF. In nucleotides, the CDR3 is TGTGCTAGCAGCTTAGAGAGACAGGGCTGGGAGACCCAGTACTTC.

This chain joins TRBV4-1 and TRBJ2-1, with 7 nucleotides matching TRBD1. The J segment lost 4 bases and the V segment lost 3 bases, leaving 3 bases of the junction unmatched. From germline, CDR1 is MGHRA and CDR2 YSYEKL. CDR3 length: 14 residues. This CDR3 reads CASSQGQRYNEQFF. In nucleotides, the CDR3 is TGCGCCAGCAGCCAGGGACAGAGGTACAATGAGCAGTTCTTC.

This sequence joins TRBV18 and TRBJ2-1; 11 nucleotides agree with TRBD2. The CDR3 length is 15 residues. The junction had 4 bases not matched to a gene; V was cut back by 4 bases and J by 5 bases. Germline V gene data show CDR1 as KGHSH and CDR2 as LQKENI. The CDR3 nucleotides read TGTGCCAGCTCACTCACTAGCGGGGGAAACAATGAGCAGTTCTTC. Translated, it gives CASSLTSGGNNEQFF.

The J gene is TRBJ1-1, the V gene TRBV7-8; D unclear. The CDR3 contains 15 residues. Germline assignment: CDR1 SGHVS and CDR2 FQNEAQ. With 5 bases removed from V and 0 bases from J, the gap between germline ends came to 13 bases. The chain's CDR3 is CASSHLRRLNTEAFF. The CDR3 nucleotides are TGTGCCAGCAGCCACTTGAGGAGACTGAACACTGAAGCTTTCTTT.

The rearrangement uses TRBV11-2 and TRBJ2-7, with 7 bases matching TRBD2. The V segment lost 6 bases and the J segment 6 bases; nucleotides outside the gene matches: 11. The CDR3 has 14 residues. Germline loops: CDR1 SGHAT, CDR2 FQNNGV. The CDR3 here is CASRKSGGLAEQYF. CDR3 coding DNA: TGTGCCAGCAGGAAATCGGGAGGATTAGCCGAGCAGTACTTC.